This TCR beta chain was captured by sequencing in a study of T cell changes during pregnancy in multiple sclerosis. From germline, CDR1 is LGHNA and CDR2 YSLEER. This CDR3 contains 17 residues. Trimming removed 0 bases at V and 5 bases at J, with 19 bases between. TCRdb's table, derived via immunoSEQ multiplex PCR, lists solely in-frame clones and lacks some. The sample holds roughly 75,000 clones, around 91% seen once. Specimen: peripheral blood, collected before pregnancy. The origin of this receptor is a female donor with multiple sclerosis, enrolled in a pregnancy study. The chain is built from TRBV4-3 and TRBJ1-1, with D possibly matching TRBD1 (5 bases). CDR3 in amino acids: CASSQDGGGWGGTEAFF. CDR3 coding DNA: TGCGCCAGCAGCCAAGATGGAGGAGGATGGGGGGGTACTGAAGCTTTCTTT.